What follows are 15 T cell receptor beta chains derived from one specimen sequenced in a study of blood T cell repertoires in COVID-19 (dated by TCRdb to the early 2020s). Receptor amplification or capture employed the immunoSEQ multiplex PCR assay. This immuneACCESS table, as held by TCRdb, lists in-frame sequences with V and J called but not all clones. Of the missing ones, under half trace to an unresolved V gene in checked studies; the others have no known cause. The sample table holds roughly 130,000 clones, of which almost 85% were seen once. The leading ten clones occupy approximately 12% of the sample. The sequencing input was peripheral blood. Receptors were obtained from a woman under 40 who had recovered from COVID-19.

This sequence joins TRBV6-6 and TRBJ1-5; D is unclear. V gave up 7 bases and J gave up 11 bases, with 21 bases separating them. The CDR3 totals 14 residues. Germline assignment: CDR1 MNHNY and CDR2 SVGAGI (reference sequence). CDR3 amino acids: CASTKGWEPPTQHF. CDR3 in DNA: TGTGCCAGCACCAAAGGGTGGGAGCCACCGACCCAGCATTTT.

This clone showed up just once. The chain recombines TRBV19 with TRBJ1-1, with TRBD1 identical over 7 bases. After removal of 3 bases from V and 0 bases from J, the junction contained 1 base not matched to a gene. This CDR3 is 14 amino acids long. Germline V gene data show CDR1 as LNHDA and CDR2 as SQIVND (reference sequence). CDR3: CASSIDRVNTEAFF. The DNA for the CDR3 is TGTGCCAGTAGTATTGACAGGGTGAACACTGAAGCTTTCTTT.

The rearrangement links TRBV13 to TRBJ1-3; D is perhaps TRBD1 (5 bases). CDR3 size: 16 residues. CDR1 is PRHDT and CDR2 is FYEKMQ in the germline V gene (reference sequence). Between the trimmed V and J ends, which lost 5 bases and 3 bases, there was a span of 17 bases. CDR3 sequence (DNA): TGTGCCAGCAGCCTCCGGAGGGGATTCCTTGGAAACACCATATATTTT. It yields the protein CASSLRRGFLGNTIYF.

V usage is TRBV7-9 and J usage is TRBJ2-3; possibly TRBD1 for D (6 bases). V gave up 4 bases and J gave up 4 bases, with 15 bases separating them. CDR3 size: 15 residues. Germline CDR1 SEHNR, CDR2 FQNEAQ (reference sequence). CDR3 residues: CASSSIRAGADTQYF. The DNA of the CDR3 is TGTGCCAGCAGCTCGATTAGGGCAGGGGCAGATACGCAGTATTTT. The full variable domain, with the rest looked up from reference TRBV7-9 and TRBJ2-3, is DTGVSQNPRHKITKRGQNVTFRCDPISEHNRLYWYRQTLGQGPEFLTYFQNEAQLEKSRLLSDRFSAERPKGSFSTLEIQRTEQGDSAMYLCASSSIRAGADTQYFGPGTRLTVL.

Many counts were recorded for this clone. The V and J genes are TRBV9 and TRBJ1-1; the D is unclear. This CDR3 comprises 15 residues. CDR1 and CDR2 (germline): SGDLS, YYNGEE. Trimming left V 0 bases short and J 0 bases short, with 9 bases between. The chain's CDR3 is CASSVDESLNTEAFF. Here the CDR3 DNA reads TGTGCCAGCAGCGTAGATGAGTCACTGAACACTGAAGCTTTCTTT.

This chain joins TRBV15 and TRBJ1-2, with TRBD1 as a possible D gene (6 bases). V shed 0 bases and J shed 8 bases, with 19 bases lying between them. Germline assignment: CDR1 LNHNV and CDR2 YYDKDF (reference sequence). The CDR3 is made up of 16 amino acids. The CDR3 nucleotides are TGTGCCACCAGCAGAGAGTCCGGGACACCCAACCGGGGCTACACCTTC. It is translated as CATSRESGTPNRGYTF. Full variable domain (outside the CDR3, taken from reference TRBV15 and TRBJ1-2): DAMVIQNPRYQVTQFGKPVTLSCSQTLNHNVMYWYQQKSSQAPKLLFHYYDKDFNNEADTPDNFQSRRPNTSFCFLDIRSPGLGDTAMYLCATSRESGTPNRGYTFGSGTRLTVV.

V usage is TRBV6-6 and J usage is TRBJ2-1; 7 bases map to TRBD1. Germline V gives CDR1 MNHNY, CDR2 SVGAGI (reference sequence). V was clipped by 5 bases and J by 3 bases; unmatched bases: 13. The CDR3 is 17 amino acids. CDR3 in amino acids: CASSPGTATLYYNEQFF. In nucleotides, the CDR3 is TGTGCCAGCAGTCCCGGGACAGCCACCCTCTACTACAATGAGCAGTTCTTC.

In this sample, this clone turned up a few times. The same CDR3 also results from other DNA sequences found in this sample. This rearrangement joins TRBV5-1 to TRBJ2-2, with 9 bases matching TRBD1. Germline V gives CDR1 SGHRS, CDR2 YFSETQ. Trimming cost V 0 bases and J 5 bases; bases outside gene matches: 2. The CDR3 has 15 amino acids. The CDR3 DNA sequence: TGCGCCAGCAGCTTGGAAGACAGGGGGACCGGGGAGCTGTTTTTT. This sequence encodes CASSLEDRGTGELFF.

CDR3 bases: TGTGCCAGCAGTTTAGCAGGGGCAGGAAATGAAAAACTGTTTTTT. Protein product: CASSLAGAGNEKLFF. The J gene is TRBJ1-4, the V gene TRBV28; tentatively, D is TRBD1 (6 bases). The V gene lost 2 bases and the J gene lost 5 bases, with 12 bases spanning the gap. Germline V gene data show CDR1 as MDHEN and CDR2 as SYDVKM. This CDR3 is 15 amino acids long.

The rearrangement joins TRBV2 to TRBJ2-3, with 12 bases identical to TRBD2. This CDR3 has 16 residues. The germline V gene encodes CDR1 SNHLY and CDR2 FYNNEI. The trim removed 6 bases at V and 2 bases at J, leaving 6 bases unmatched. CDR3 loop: CASRLTSGGITDTQYF. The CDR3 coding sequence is TGTGCCAGCAGGCTTACTAGCGGGGGGATCACAGATACGCAGTATTTT.

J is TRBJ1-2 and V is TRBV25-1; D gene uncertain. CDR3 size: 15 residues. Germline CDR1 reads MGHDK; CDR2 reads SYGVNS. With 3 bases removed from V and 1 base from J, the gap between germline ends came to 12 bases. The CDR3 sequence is CASSESGTVNYGYTF. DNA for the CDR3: TGTGCCAGCAGTGAGTCAGGAACTGTTAACTATGGCTACACCTTC.

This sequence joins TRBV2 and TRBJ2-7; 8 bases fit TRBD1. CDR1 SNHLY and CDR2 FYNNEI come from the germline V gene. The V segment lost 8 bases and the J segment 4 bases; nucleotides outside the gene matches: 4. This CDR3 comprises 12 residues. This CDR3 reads CASSRTGYEQYF. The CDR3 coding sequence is TGTGCCAGCTCGAGGACAGGGTACGAGCAGTACTTC.

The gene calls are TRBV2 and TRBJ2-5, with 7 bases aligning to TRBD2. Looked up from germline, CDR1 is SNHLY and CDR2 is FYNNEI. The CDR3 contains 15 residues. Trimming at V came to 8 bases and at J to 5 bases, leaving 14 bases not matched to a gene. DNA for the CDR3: TGTGCCAGCGATGCTGGGGGGAGGGCCGGGGAGACCCAGTACTTC. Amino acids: CASDAGGRAGETQYF.

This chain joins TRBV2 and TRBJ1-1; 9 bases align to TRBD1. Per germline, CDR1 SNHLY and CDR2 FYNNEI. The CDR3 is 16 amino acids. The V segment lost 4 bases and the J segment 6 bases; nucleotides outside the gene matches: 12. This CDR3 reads CASSGDRVEYSAEAFF. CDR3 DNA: TGTGCCAGCAGTGGGGACAGGGTGGAGTATTCTGCTGAAGCTTTCTTT.

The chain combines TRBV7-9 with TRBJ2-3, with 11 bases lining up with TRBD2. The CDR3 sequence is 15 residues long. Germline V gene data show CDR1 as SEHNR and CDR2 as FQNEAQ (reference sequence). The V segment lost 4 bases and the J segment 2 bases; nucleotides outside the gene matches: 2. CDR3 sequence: CASSSSGGFTDTQYF. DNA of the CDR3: TGTGCCAGCAGCTCTAGCGGGGGGTTCACAGATACGCAGTATTTT.